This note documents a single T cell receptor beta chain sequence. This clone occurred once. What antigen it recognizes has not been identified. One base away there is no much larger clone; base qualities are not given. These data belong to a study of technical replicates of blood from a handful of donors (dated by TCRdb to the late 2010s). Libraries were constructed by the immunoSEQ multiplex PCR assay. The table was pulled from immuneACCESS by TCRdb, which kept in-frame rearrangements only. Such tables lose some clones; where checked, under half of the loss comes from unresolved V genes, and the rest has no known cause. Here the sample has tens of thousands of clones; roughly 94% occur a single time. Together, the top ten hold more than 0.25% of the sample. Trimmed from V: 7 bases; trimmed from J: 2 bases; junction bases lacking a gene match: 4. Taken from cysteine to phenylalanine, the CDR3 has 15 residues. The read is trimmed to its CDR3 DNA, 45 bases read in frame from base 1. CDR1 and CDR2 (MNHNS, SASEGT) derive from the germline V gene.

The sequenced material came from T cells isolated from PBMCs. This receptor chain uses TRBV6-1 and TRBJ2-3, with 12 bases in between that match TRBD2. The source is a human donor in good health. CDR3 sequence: CASTASGGATDTQYF. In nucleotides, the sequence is TGTGCCAGCACGGCTAGCGGGGGGGCCACAGATACGCAGTATTTT.